Described below is a single T cell receptor (beta chain) sequence and its context. Its antigen is not yet known. No per-base quality is available; no much larger clone lies one base away. This sample stems from a study of blood T cell repertoires in COVID-19 (dated by TCRdb to about 2020). For the study in its entirety: Samples from collaborators originated in the United States, Italy and Spain and spanned both the acute and convalescent phases of COVID-19. The prospective study material was composed of cDNA or gDNA derived from T cells, B-cell-depleted T cells, or PBMCs. Subjects who had been exposed to COVID-19, were actively infected with it, or had recovered from it provided the deeply sampled blood TCRbeta repertoires that made up the dataset. The repertoires were made available in a free public database intended to serve as a resource for research on the immune response to SARS-CoV-2. The samples were drawn from the first 160 participants of the ongoing ImmuneRACE study and from over a thousand subjects provided by 6 global collaborators. The sample metadata nearly always contained a de-identified subject ID, COVID-19 status, age in years and sex. Where available, HLA class I and class II types were obtained from metadata supplied by the sample provider rather than from assay-based typing. The study at large found these results: The quantity of clinical and demographic metadata differed by source and by participant and was supplied without curation.

TCRbeta CDR3 regions were amplified from genomic DNA by means of the immunoSEQ Assay, a bias-controlled multiplex PCR. The source study handled its data this way. The number of nucleated cells in each sample was estimated by amplification of reference gene primers within the assay. To quantify the absolute abundance of each unique TCRbeta CDR3 rearrangement, sequence reads were collapsed and filtered. Productive Simpson clonality was computed per sample as the square root of Simpson's diversity index over productive rearrangements. As stored in TCRdb, this immuneACCESS dataset retains in-frame rearrangements with V and J assigned. A fraction of the clones does not appear; measured against another copy, unresolved V genes explain less than half of the discrepancy, and the remainder lacks a known reason. Clonal size and the V and J genes are those of that table, whereas D and trimming came from the DNA. The sample table shows 96,000 or so clones, and 75% to 85% are seen once. The ten largest clones add up to 4% to 6% of the sample.

At one collaborating source in Seattle, patients were enrolled during active infection and were followed longitudinally through the course of disease. Whole blood was collected in K2EDTA tubes by collaborating institutions according to the institutions' own protocols. For TCRbeta analysis, collaborators shipped samples in one of three forms: frozen whole blood, isolated PBMCs, or DNA extracted from either of those sample types. Via the germline V gene, CDR1 is SNHLY and CDR2 FYNNEI. From cysteine to phenylalanine, the CDR3 is 16 amino acids long. Solely the CDR3 DNA is kept, with 48 bases framed from the first base. The junction carries 14 bases between V and J, which are trimmed by 5 bases and 0 bases respectively.

The receptor chain draws on TRBV2 and TRBJ2-1; TRBD1 is a weak D gene call, 6 bases matching. The clonotype comes from an elderly man with COVID-19, enrolled during active disease. The sequencing sample was made of peripheral blood. The sequence in DNA is TGTGCCAGCAGTCGACGACAGGCAGACTCCTACAATGAGCAGTTCTTC. It translates as CASSRRQADSYNEQFF.